These T cell receptor beta chains were read from a single sample in a study of OX40 agonist ivuxolimab in advanced cancers. Sequencing used immunoSEQ multiplex PCR; TCRdb keeps in-frame clones, though not all of them. The sample has about 90,000 clones; just under 90% are singletons. Sample: CD4+ or CD8+ T cells sorted from blood, taken in a trial of the OX40 agonist ivuxolimab. The receptors originated from an adult with an advanced solid tumor such as melanoma, head and neck, liver or kidney cancer. CDR3s include the opening cysteine and the closing phenylalanine or tryptophan. The order of the fields is V gene, clone size, J gene, D gene, CDR3 DNA, CDR3 protein. A D gene is named only where the DNA matches it firmly. Expanded clones are given a class, and other clones once, few, many or no size at all.

TRBV10-3	few	TRBJ1-1	.	TGTGCCATCAGTGAGGGTGACAGGCGGCCTGAAGCTTTCTTT	CAISEGDRRPEAFF
TRBV18	.	TRBJ2-7	TRBD1	TGTGCCAGCTCACCCGGGACAGATTACGAGCAGTACTTC	CASSPGTDYEQYF
TRBV7-6	once	TRBJ2-7	TRBD2	TGTGCCAGCACCCAAGGTCCTAGCGGGGTTTACGAGCAGTACTTC	CASTQGPSGVYEQYF
TRBV28	.	TRBJ2-3	.	TGTGCCAGCAGTTTACCAGGGCTCACAGATACGCAGTATTTT	CASSLPGLTDTQYF
TRBV7-9	.	TRBJ2-1	TRBD2	TGTGCCAGCAGCTTTCGACTAGCGGGTTACAATGAGCAGTTCTTC	CASSFRLAGYNEQFF
TRBV28	.	TRBJ2-1	TRBD2	TGTGCCAGCAGTGGGAAGCGGGACTCCTACAATGAGCAGTTCTTC	CASSGKRDSYNEQFF
TRBV7-2	.	TRBJ2-7	TRBD2	TGTGCCAGCAGCTTAGAGGTAGCGGGAGTTGAGCAGTACTTC	CASSLEVAGVEQYF
TRBV6-1	.	TRBJ1-5	.	TGTGCCAGCAGTGCTCAGGGACGTAGCAACAATCAGCCCCAGCATTTT	CASSAQGRSNNQPQHF
TRBV7-9	.	TRBJ2-7	.	TGTGCCAGCAGTGGTTGGGGACTCTACTACGAGCAGTACTTC	CASSGWGLYYEQYF
TRBV7-2	.	TRBJ2-1	.	TGTGCCAGCAGCTTAGATATCGGGGCTTACAATGAGCAGTTCTTC	CASSLDIGAYNEQFF
TRBV19	.	TRBJ2-2	.	TGTGCCAGTAGTGGGACGGGCCCGACCACCGGGGAGCTGTTTTTT	CASSGTGPTTGELFF
TRBV6-6	.	TRBJ1-2	.	TGTGCCAGCAGTTACTCGGGAGGGGGAGGCTACACCTTC	CASSYSGGGGYTF
TRBV7-9	.	TRBJ1-5	.	TGTGCCAGCAGCTCACAGGCCAAAGTCCAGCATTTT	CASSSQAKVQHF
TRBV5-1	.	TRBJ2-5	.	TGCGCCAGCAGCTTGTCTGGAGGGTTGTCCGAGACCCAGTACTTC	CASSLSGGLSETQYF
TRBV11-2	once	TRBJ1-2	TRBD1	TGTGCCAGCAGCGGGCCCGGGACAGGTTACAACTATGGCTACACCTTC	CASSGPGTGYNYGYTF
TRBV18	.	TRBJ1-2	TRBD1	TGTGCCAGCTCACCGGAAGGGACAGCCTATGGCTACACCTTC	CASSPEGTAYGYTF
TRBV4-3	.	TRBJ2-7	.	TGCGCCAGCAGCCAAGTTCGGACTCACTCCTACGAGCAGTACTTC	CASSQVRTHSYEQYF
TRBV5-1	.	TRBJ2-2	.	TGCGCCAGCAGCTGGGACCATCCCAGTGGGGAGCTGTTTTTT	CASSWDHPSGELFF
TRBV7-2	.	TRBJ2-7	.	TGTGCCAGCAGCTTAGATCAGACGGGGGCCTCCTACGAGCAGTACTTC	CASSLDQTGASYEQYF
TRBV15	.	TRBJ1-1	TRBD1	TGTGCCACCAGCAAAAGGACAGGAATTGCCACTGAAGCTTTCTTT	CATSKRTGIATEAFF
TRBV6-1	few	TRBJ1-2	.	TGTGCCAGCAGTGAAAGCTCGGAGAACTATGGCTACACCTTC	CASSESSENYGYTF
TRBV5-1	.	TRBJ2-1	TRBD2	TGCGCCAGCAGCTTGGGTGCGGGACTAGGGGACAATGAGCAGTTCTTC	CASSLGAGLGDNEQFF
TRBV5-6	.	TRBJ2-1	.	TGTGCCAGCAGCTTTCAGGGGACCTACAATGAGCAGTTCTTC	CASSFQGTYNEQFF
TRBV6-6	.	TRBJ2-1	TRBD1	TGTGCCAGCAGTTCGCCGGGACAGGGTTCCTACAATGAGCAGTTCTTC	CASSSPGQGSYNEQFF
TRBV10-1	.	TRBJ1-2	.	TGCGCCAGCAAAACCATGGGGGGGTATGGCTACACCTTC	CASKTMGGYGYTF
TRBV19	.	TRBJ1-2	TRBD1	TGTGCCAGTAGTATAGGGACAGGGTATGGCTACACCTTC	CASSIGTGYGYTF
TRBV1	.	TRBJ2-7	.	TGCACCACCATCGGGACTAGCGGGAGCTACGAGCAGTACTTC	CTTIGTSGSYEQYF
TRBV27	.	TRBJ1-5	.	TGTGCCAGCAGTCCCTATAATCAGCCCCAGCATTTT	CASSPYNQPQHF
TRBV5-6	.	TRBJ1-5	.	TGTGCCAGCAGCCAAAACGGCCCCCCACGGAGCAATCAGCCCCAGCATTTT	CASSQNGPPRSNQPQHF
TRBV11-2	few	TRBJ2-6	.	TGTGCCAGCAGCTTACGGTATAGGGGGGAGGCCAACGTCCTGACTTTC	CASSLRYRGEANVLTF
TRBV20-1	.	TRBJ2-4	.	TGCAGTGCTCCCCTCAGGAACATTCAGTACTTC	CSAPLRNIQYF
TRBV5-5	.	TRBJ1-1	.	TGTGCCAGCAGCTTGCCAACAAGGGCGGAAGCTTTCTTT	CASSLPTRAEAFF